Below are 27 T cell receptor beta chains sequenced from a single sample in a study of blood T cell repertoires in COVID-19. Repertoires were generated with immunoSEQ multiplex PCR, while TCRdb's copy carries only in-frame clones and drops some. The data show 350,000 to 450,000 clones, 80% to 90% seen once. Specimen: PBMCs or T cells enriched from blood (not recorded which). The receptors shown here come from a man aged 30-40 years who had recovered from COVID-19.

This clone was observed at least ten times. This chain connects TRBV28 to TRBJ2-1; D gene unclear. In germline, CDR1 is MDHEN, CDR2 SYDVKM. The CDR3 is 12 amino acids. Trimming left V 3 bases short and J 6 bases short, with 6 bases between. CDR3 DNA sequence: TGTGCCAGCAGTTTTGTGGCCAATGAGCAGTTCTTC. It specifies CASSFVANEQFF. Combining the CDR3 with reference TRBV28 and TRBJ2-1 gives the whole variable domain DVKVTQSSRYLVKRTGEKVFLECVQDMDHENMFWYRQDPGLGLRLIYFSYDVKMKEKGDIPEGYSVSREKKERFSLILESASTNQTSMYLCASSFVANEQFFGPGTRLTVL.

The rearrangement joins TRBV9 to TRBJ1-4; TRBD1 aligns across 9 bases. This CDR3 has 15 amino acids. The germline CDR1 and CDR2 sequences are SGDLS and YYNGEE. V lost 1 base to trimming and J lost 7 bases; unmatched junction nucleotides: 5. CDR3 residues: CASSVSTGGSEKLFF. CDR3 DNA: TGTGCCAGCAGCGTATCGACAGGGGGGAGTGAAAAACTGTTTTTT.

The chain links TRBV28 to TRBJ2-7; D remains unclear. The germline CDR1 and CDR2 sequences are MDHEN and SYDVKM. CDR3 size: 11 residues. V was clipped by 5 bases and J by 6 bases, with 8 bases between them. CDR3 sequence (DNA): TGTGCCAGCAGTGACATGGGCGAGCAGTACTTC. Amino acids: CASSDMGEQYF. The complete variable domain, with remaining parts taken from reference TRBV28 and TRBJ2-7, reads DVKVTQSSRYLVKRTGEKVFLECVQDMDHENMFWYRQDPGLGLRLIYFSYDVKMKEKGDIPEGYSVSREKKERFSLILESASTNQTSMYLCASSDMGEQYFGPGTRLTVT.

The chain couples TRBV7-9 to TRBJ2-3; 10 positions match TRBD2. The length of the CDR3 is 17 residues. Trimming cost V 6 bases and J 2 bases; bases outside gene matches: 11. Germline values: CDR1 SEHNR, CDR2 FQNEAQ (reference sequence). The DNA of the CDR3 is TGTGCCAGCAGAGAACGGACTAGCGGAGCCCACACAGATACGCAGTATTTT. Translation: CASRERTSGAHTDTQYF.

The V call is TRBV7-9, the J call TRBJ1-2, with a weak D call TRBD1 (6 bases). This CDR3 region has 13 residues. Germline lookup yields CDR1 SEHNR and CDR2 FQNEAQ (reference sequence). V was cut by 3 bases and J by 8 bases, with 13 bases left in between. The CDR3 region is CASSFYLGQGYTF. CDR3 DNA sequence: TGTGCCAGCAGCTTTTACCTAGGACAGGGCTACACCTTC.

This chain connects TRBV5-6 to TRBJ1-5; D is uncertain. The V gene's germline CDR1 is SGHDT and CDR2 YYEEEE. Trimming left V 2 bases short and J 2 bases short, with 5 bases between. This CDR3 contains 13 residues. CDR3 nucleotides: TGTGCCAGCAGCTTACGAGGCAATCAGCCCCAGCATTTT. It translates to CASSLRGNQPQHF.

The chain combines TRBV20-1 with TRBJ2-5; maybe TRBD2 (6 bases). The CDR3 length is 13 residues. V was trimmed by 3 bases and J by 5 bases, leaving 13 bases between them. Germline V gives CDR1 DFQATT, CDR2 SNEGSKA (reference sequence). As DNA, the CDR3 is TGCAGTGCTAGTTCAGGGAGGACGGAGACCCAGTACTTC. This gives the protein CSASSGRTETQYF.

The chain links TRBV12-3 or TRBV12-4 to TRBJ2-2; D gene uncertain. V was clipped by 5 bases and J by 5 bases, with 9 bases between them. CDR3 size: 13 residues. In DNA form, the CDR3 reads TGTGCCAGCAGTGAGTTGAGTACCGGGGAGCTGTTTTTT. Its protein product is CASSELSTGELFF.

The chain carries TRBV7-2 and TRBJ1-1; 8 bases are shared with TRBD1. Germline V CDR1 and CDR2: SGHTA, FQGNSA. The CDR3 covers 16 residues. The V segment lost 1 base and the J segment 5 bases; nucleotides outside the gene matches: 9. As DNA, the CDR3 is TGTGCCAGCAGCTTAGGACAGGGGACCCTTGGGACTGAAGCTTTCTTT. It specifies CASSLGQGTLGTEAFF.

This chain connects TRBV19 to TRBJ2-2; TRBD2 matches 9 bases. CDR1 is LNHDA, CDR2 SQIVND, per germline (reference sequence). The CDR3 is 15 amino acids. The ends lost 3 bases at V and 6 bases at J; junction bases unmatched: 5. CDR3: CASSIPGLAPGELFF. DNA of the CDR3: TGTGCCAGTAGTATTCCGGGACTAGCACCCGGGGAGCTGTTTTTT.

The chain combines TRBV23-1 with TRBJ2-6, with a tentative D call TRBD2 (5 bases). TRBV23-1 qualifies as an ORF whose function is uncertain. The CDR3 length is 18 residues. Trimming took off 3 bases at V and 1 base at J, with 16 bases between the two ends. The DNA of the CDR3 is TGCGCCAGCAGTCATACCGGGGATCCGCCATCTGGGGCCAACGTCCTGACTTTC. Protein: CASSHTGDPPSGANVLTF.

This clone was picked up a small number of times. The chain links TRBV28 to TRBJ1-5; D is possibly TRBD1 (5 bases). The CDR3 extends over 15 amino acids. Germline CDR1 MDHEN, CDR2 SYDVKM. Trimming left V 5 bases short and J 6 bases short, with 17 bases between. CDR3 loop: CASSPGRGRGQPQHF. The CDR3 nucleotides are TGTGCCAGCAGTCCCGGGAGAGGAAGGGGTCAGCCCCAGCATTTT.

The chain combines TRBV5-1 with TRBJ2-3; tentative D call: TRBD1 (6 bases). This CDR3 spans 15 amino acids. Germline values: CDR1 SGHRS, CDR2 YFSETQ. With 2 bases removed from V and 0 bases from J, the gap between germline ends came to 10 bases. The CDR3 DNA reads as TGCGCCAGCAGCTTACAGGGTATTAGCACAGATACGCAGTATTTT. Translating it yields CASSLQGISTDTQYF.

This clone was seen once. The rearrangement links TRBV30 to TRBJ1-1; 9 bases are a match to TRBD1. CDR3 length equals 13 residues. Germline V lookup: CDR1 GTSNPN, CDR2 SVGIG (reference sequence). V gave up 3 bases and J gave up 1 base; unmatched junction bases: 0. The CDR3 region has the DNA TGTGCCTGGAGGGGACAGGGGAACACTGAAGCTTTCTTT. Translated, it gives CAWRGQGNTEAFF.

The chain employs TRBV2 and TRBJ2-2; D uncertain. This CDR3 contains 13 residues. Trimming pared 6 bases from V and 8 bases from J, leaving 13 bases between. The germline V gene has CDR1 SNHLY and CDR2 FYNNEI. CDR3 bases: TGTGCCAGCAGCGTTGATGGGCCTGGGGAGCTGTTTTTT. Protein product: CASSVDGPGELFF.

The rearrangement uses TRBV18 and TRBJ2-1; tentative D call: TRBD2 (6 bases). This CDR3 region has 19 residues. V lost 4 bases to trimming and J lost 3 bases, with 25 bases between them. The germline gives CDR1 KGHSH, CDR2 LQKENI. The DNA of the CDR3 is TGTGCCAGCTCACAGGGCCCAAATCACGGGCTAGCGCTCTACAATGAGCAGTTCTTC. Translating gives CASSQGPNHGLALYNEQFF.

The J gene is TRBJ2-7, the V gene TRBV9, with 7 bases fitting TRBD2. Germline V gives CDR1 SGDLS, CDR2 YYNGEE. With V trimmed by 4 bases and J by 3 bases, 4 bases remained unmatched. CDR3 length equals 13 residues. CDR3 DNA sequence: TGTGCCAGCAGCTGGGACTATCTCTACGAGCAGTACTTC. This encodes CASSWDYLYEQYF.

This CDR3 is CASRQAGLAGGNEQFF. The CDR3 nucleotides are TGTGCCAGCAGACAAGCGGGACTAGCGGGAGGCAATGAGCAGTTCTTC. The chain employs TRBV28 and TRBJ2-1; 15 bases line up with TRBD2. The CDR3 runs to 16 residues. Germline V gene data show CDR1 as MDHEN and CDR2 as SYDVKM. J gave up 6 bases and V 6 bases, and 6 bases lay outside the gene matches.

The rearrangement uses TRBV10-1 and TRBJ2-3, with 12 nucleotides matching TRBD2. V was clipped by 4 bases and J by 4 bases; unmatched bases: 6. Germline V gives CDR1 WNHNN, CDR2 SYGVQD (reference sequence). The CDR3 contains 16 residues. The CDR3 DNA sequence: TGCGCCAGCAGTGTAGGACTAGCGGGATTGTCAGATACGCAGTATTTT. This gives the protein CASSVGLAGLSDTQYF.

In this sample, this clone turned up a few times. This sequence joins TRBV12-3 or TRBV12-4 and TRBJ1-1, with D uncertain. Trimming removed 2 bases at V and 7 bases at J, with 8 bases between. This CDR3 comprises 12 residues. CDR3 coding DNA: TGTGCCAGCAGTTTACGGGGATTTGAAGCTTTCTTT. Translating gives CASSLRGFEAFF.

The chain uses TRBV14 and TRBJ1-2; possible D gene TRBD1, 5 bases. The V end was cut by 7 bases, the J end by 2 bases, with 11 bases between. This CDR3 is 13 amino acids long. The germline gives CDR1 SGHDN, CDR2 FVKESK. CDR3 loop: CASTRQSNYGYTF. DNA for the CDR3: TGTGCCAGCACCAGACAGAGCAACTATGGCTACACCTTC.

The chain is built from TRBV2 and TRBJ1-1; TRBD1 matches 7 bases. The CDR3 has 14 amino acids. The J segment lost 2 bases and the V segment lost 5 bases, leaving 5 bases of the junction unmatched. Per germline, CDR1 SNHLY and CDR2 FYNNEI. The DNA of the CDR3 is TGTGCCAGCAGTTGGGACAGAAGCAACACTGAAGCTTTCTTT. Its protein is CASSWDRSNTEAFF.

The chain uses TRBV7-2 and TRBJ2-1; D is perhaps TRBD1 (6 bases). V shed 1 base and J shed 6 bases, with 13 bases lying between them. The CDR3 spans 15 residues. Germline lookup yields CDR1 SGHTA and CDR2 FQGNSA. For the CDR3, the DNA is TGTGCCAGCAGCTTAGGGCAGGGGATCTTCAATGAGCAGTTCTTC. It encodes CASSLGQGIFNEQFF. The full variable domain, its missing parts supplied by reference TRBV7-2 and TRBJ2-1, is GAGVSQSPSNKVTEKGKDVELRCDPISGHTALYWYRQSLGQGLEFLIYFQGNSAPDKSGLPSDRFSAERTGGSVSTLTIQRTQQEDSAVYLCASSLGQGIFNEQFFGPGTRLTVL.

The V call is TRBV10-2, the J call TRBJ1-1; tentatively, D is TRBD1 (5 bases). V lost 6 bases and J lost 5, with 16 bases in between. Germline CDR1 and CDR2: WSHSY and SAAADI. The CDR3 covers 14 residues. The CDR3 spells CASRVGPAGTEAFF. DNA of the CDR3: TGCGCCAGCAGGGTGGGGCCCGCAGGGACTGAAGCTTTCTTT.

The chain recombines TRBV28 with TRBJ1-2, with 8 nucleotides matching TRBD1. Germline V gene sequence: CDR1 MDHEN, CDR2 SYDVKM. This CDR3 spans 21 amino acids. Trimming cost V 3 bases and J 0 bases; bases outside gene matches: 21. CDR3 in DNA: TGTGCCAGCAGTTTCCTCCTCAATCCCGGGACAGGCACCTCAGCTAACTATGGCTACACCTTC. It yields the protein CASSFLLNPGTGTSANYGYTF.

The chain employs TRBV29-1 and TRBJ2-1; the D is unclear. The CDR3 length is 13 residues. CDR1 is SQVTM and CDR2 is ANQGSEA in the germline V gene. V was clipped by 3 bases and J by 2 bases, with 8 bases between them. The CDR3 nucleotides are TGCAGCGTTGAGGCAGTTGCCTACAATGAGCAGTTCTTC. This translates into CSVEAVAYNEQFF.

The chain has TRBV5-1 and TRBJ1-5; D perhaps matches TRBD1 (5 bases). The V end lost 4 bases, the J end lost 3 bases, and 11 bases lay between the germline ends. CDR3 size: 14 residues. Germline V gives CDR1 SGHRS, CDR2 YFSETQ. The DNA for the CDR3 is TGCGCCAGCAGCACCGGACACGACAATCAGCCCCAGCATTTT. It encodes CASSTGHDNQPQHF.